Below are 5 T cell receptor beta chains sequenced from a single sample in a study of blood T cell repertoires in COVID-19. Some clones are missing from TCRdb's copy, which holds only in-frame ones; the method was immunoSEQ multiplex PCR. Of fewer than 200,000 clones in the sample, about four fifths were seen once. Sequencing used peripheral blood. All receptors derive from a man between 65 and 85 years old with active or convalescent COVID-19.

The chain is built from TRBV6-1 and TRBJ1-1, with unresolved D. The V gene lost 2 bases and the J gene lost 5 bases, with 12 bases spanning the gap. The CDR3 loop spans 14 amino acids. The germline V gene has CDR1 MNHNS and CDR2 SASEGT. In DNA form, the CDR3 reads TGTGCCAGCAGTGAATGGGCAGGCCTAACTGAAGCTTTCTTT. This gives the protein CASSEWAGLTEAFF.

CDR3 sequence reads: CASSGTGDEQYF. The CDR3 region has the DNA TGCGCCAGCAGTGGTACCGGGGACGAGCAGTACTTC. The chain couples TRBV10-2 to TRBJ2-7; possible D gene TRBD2, 5 bases. Germline V gene lookup returns CDR1 WSHSY and CDR2 SAAADI. The ends were cut back, 4 bases at V and 5 bases at J, with 9 bases in the middle. CDR3 length: 12 amino acids.

The chain links TRBV10-2 to TRBJ2-7; 9 bases fit TRBD2. This CDR3 region has 13 residues. CDR1 is WSHSY, CDR2 SAAADI, per germline. Germline trimming cut 10 bases from V and 4 bases from J; bases unmatched to any gene: 8. CDR3 in DNA: TGCGCCACCGATAGCGGGAGAGGGTACGAGCAGTACTTC. Its translation is CATDSGRGYEQYF.

The J gene is TRBJ1-1, the V gene TRBV15; D is possibly TRBD1 (6 bases). This CDR3 region has 15 residues. The V and J ends lost 5 bases and 7 bases respectively, with 20 bases between them. Germline CDR1 reads LNHNV; CDR2 reads YYDKDF (reference sequence). The CDR3 protein is CATSRNPQGIGEAFF. DNA for the CDR3: TGTGCCACCAGCCGAAATCCACAGGGAATCGGTGAAGCTTTCTTT.

In DNA form, the CDR3 reads TGTGCCTGGAGTGGCACTTGGGGCGAGACCCAGTACTTC. Translation gives CAWSGTWGETQYF. The rearrangement joins TRBV30 to TRBJ2-5, with D tentatively TRBD1 (5 bases). Deletions cut 1 base from V and 5 bases from J, with 11 bases between. Germline lookup yields CDR1 GTSNPN and CDR2 SVGIG (reference sequence). This CDR3 comprises 13 residues.